This is a list of T cell receptor beta chains from one sample in a study of OX40 agonist ivuxolimab in advanced cancers. This table comes from immunoSEQ multiplex PCR, and its TCRdb copy is limited to in-frame clones, with some not included. The table has tens of thousands of clones, nearly 80% seen once. The sequences come from CD4+ or CD8+ T cells sorted from blood, collected in a trial of the OX40 agonist ivuxolimab. The receptor set was obtained from an adult with an advanced solid tumor such as melanoma, head and neck, liver or kidney cancer. CDR3s include the opening cysteine and the closing phenylalanine or tryptophan. The D gene is left open where the match is weak.

V gene	J gene	D gene	CDR3 DNA	CDR3 protein
TRBV19	TRBJ2-5	NA	TGTGCCAGTAGAAACAATCCTCAGGTTACGGAGACCCAGTACTTC	CASRNNPQVTETQYF
TRBV29-1	TRBJ1-2	TRBD1	TGCAGCGTTGCTTCGGACAGGGTGAAGGAGGGCTACACCTTC	CSVASDRVKEGYTF
TRBV12-5	TRBJ1-3	NA	TGTGCTAGTGGTAGTTGGGGACCTGGAAACACCATATATTTT	CASGSWGPGNTIYF
TRBV18	TRBJ2-4	NA	TGTGCCAGCTCACCGAGAGGGTGGACGGACATTCAGTACTTC	CASSPRGWTDIQYF
TRBV4-2	TRBJ1-1	NA	TGTGCCAGCAGCTTAGGACAGCATAACACTGAAGCTTTCTTT	CASSLGQHNTEAFF
TRBV9	TRBJ1-2	NA	TGTGCCAGCAGCGTAGTGACAGCCCACGAAAACTATGGCTACACCTTC	CASSVVTAHENYGYTF
TRBV5-6	TRBJ1-6	NA	TGTGCCAGCAGGGGAACTAGGATTAATTCACCCCTCCACTTT	CASRGTRINSPLHF
TRBV28	TRBJ1-3	TRBD1	TGTGCCAGCAGTTTCGGGACAGGGCCCGCGGGAAACACCATATATTTT	CASSFGTGPAGNTIYF
TRBV14	TRBJ2-6	TRBD1	TGTGCCAGCAGCAGTGGTAGGTCACAGGGGACCGGGGCCAACGTCCTGACTTTC	CASSSGRSQGTGANVLTF
TRBV7-6	TRBJ2-5	NA	TGTGCCAGCAGCTTAGCCCTAGCGTGGGAGACCCAGTACTTC	CASSLALAWETQYF
TRBV27	TRBJ1-1	NA	TGTGCCAGCAGCCAAAACAGAATGAACACTGAAGCTTTCTTT	CASSQNRMNTEAFF
TRBV6-1	TRBJ1-4	NA	TGTGCCAGCAGTGCCCGGGACGGTAATGAAAAACTGTTTTTT	CASSARDGNEKLFF
TRBV18	TRBJ1-1	TRBD1	TGTGCCAGCTCCCGGACAGGGCGGAACGCTGAAGCTTTCTTT	CASSRTGRNAEAFF
TRBV19	TRBJ1-1	NA	TGTGCCAGTAGTATTCAAATTGGGGCGGGAACTGAAGCTTTCTTT	CASSIQIGAGTEAFF
TRBV14	TRBJ2-1	TRBD2	TGTGCCAGCAGCCTACTAGCGGGAGGGCCGGGTGAGCAGTTCTTC	CASSLLAGGPGEQFF
TRBV14	TRBJ2-5	NA	TGTGCCAGCAGCCAAGTATACGACCAAGAGACCCAGTACTTC	CASSQVYDQETQYF